This T cell receptor (beta chain) was sequenced for a study of blood T cell repertoires in COVID-19. The CDR3 consists of 14 residues. Germline CDR1 ENHRY, CDR2 SYGVKD. After removal of 7 bases from V and 4 bases from J, the junction contained 7 bases not matched to a gene. Donors were grouped by their self-reported clinical history. Authors' methods: From reference gene primer amplification, estimates of nucleated cell counts were derived. Assay: immunoSEQ multiplex PCR; the TCRdb copy retains only in-frame clones and omits some. Clonal size and the V and J genes are those of that table, whereas D and trimming came from the DNA. Among around 390,000 clones listed, 80% to 90% were seen once. This clone was seen only once.

The J gene is TRBJ1-1, the V gene TRBV10-3; TRBD1 agrees at 9 bases. Specimen: PBMCs or T cells enriched from blood (not recorded which). The source is a woman aged 45-65 years who had recovered from COVID-19. CDR3 region: CAITDPQGATEAFF. The CDR3, as DNA: TGTGCCATCACCGACCCACAGGGGGCCACTGAAGCTTTCTTT.